Presented here are 11 T cell receptor beta chains from one specimen sequenced in a study of cytomegalovirus exposure and HLA in healthy donors. 60 Vbeta and 13 Jbeta primers were used in PCR. Generated by immunoSEQ multiplex PCR, the TCRdb table keeps only in-frame clones and is missing some. The data contain fewer than 110,000 clones, about 84% of them singletons. Sequencing was performed on PBMCs. These receptors were taken from a man aged 25 to 40 in good health and CMV-seronegative.

This rearrangement joins TRBV21-1 to TRBJ2-1; the tabulated D call, TRBD2, remains unverified against the DNA. TRBV21-1 is flagged as a pseudogene. This CDR3 is 13 amino acids long. In DNA, the CDR3 is TGTGCCAGCAGCAAAAGGAAGCGTAATGAGCAGTTCTTC. It translates to CASSKRKRNEQFF.

This clone has only a few counts. The chain joins TRBV10-2 to TRBJ2-7; tentatively, D is TRBD1 (6 bases). Trimming cost V 5 bases and J 6 bases, with 11 bases left between them. The germline V gene has CDR1 WSHSY and CDR2 SAAADI. The CDR3 length is 12 residues. For the CDR3, the DNA is TGCGCCAGCAGTACAGGGATGGGCGAGCAGTACTTC. Its translation: CASSTGMGEQYF.

This clone has more than one count but fewer than ten. The CDR3 loop reads CASSRDRVQPQHF. The DNA for the CDR3 is TGTGCCAGCAGTCGGGACAGGGTTCAGCCCCAGCATTTT. The chain has TRBV6-5 and TRBJ1-5, with TRBD1 matching over 9 bases. The junction had 2 bases not matched to a gene; V was cut back by 5 bases and J by 6 bases. Germline lookup yields CDR1 MNHEY and CDR2 SVGAGI. CDR3 length equals 13 residues.

This chain connects TRBV19 to TRBJ1-3; D gene ambiguous. CDR3 length equals 15 residues. Between the trimmed V and J ends, which lost 5 bases and 0 bases, there was a span of 11 bases. CDR1 LNHDA and CDR2 SQIVND come from the germline V gene (reference sequence). CDR3: CASSVIGASGNTIYF. CDR3 sequence (DNA): TGTGCCAGTAGTGTTATCGGAGCCTCTGGAAACACCATATATTTT.

V gene TRBV5-6 combines with J gene TRBJ2-7; 10 nucleotides match TRBD1. CDR1 is SGHDT, CDR2 YYEEEE, per germline. The CDR3 is made up of 14 amino acids. Losses at the gene ends were 4 bases for V and 7 bases for J; bases not matched to a gene: 8. DNA of the CDR3: TGTGCCAGCAGCAAAGACAGGGGGCGCGGGGAGCAGTACTTC. Translated: CASSKDRGRGEQYF.

J is TRBJ1-5 and V is TRBV5-4, with D perhaps TRBD1 (6 bases). Trimming removed 2 bases at V and 7 bases at J, with 13 bases between. Germline CDR1 SGHNT, CDR2 YYREEE (reference sequence). This CDR3 comprises 14 residues. CDR3 sequence: CASSLDRSSQPQHF. CDR3 in DNA: TGTGCCAGCAGCTTAGACAGGTCCAGCCAGCCCCAGCATTTT.

In this sample, this clone turned up a few times. V and J are TRBV13 and TRBJ2-4, with TRBD1 matching 9 bases. The germline V gene encodes CDR1 PRHDT and CDR2 FYEKMQ (reference sequence). This CDR3 contains 16 residues. V was pared by 5 bases and J by 0 bases, with 5 bases of the junction left unmatched. CDR3 in amino acids: CASSPRTGEAKNIQYF. The CDR3 DNA reads as TGTGCCAGCAGCCCCAGGACAGGGGAAGCCAAAAACATTCAGTACTTC.

V and J are TRBV25-1 and TRBJ1-1, with TRBD1 as a possible D gene (5 bases). CDR1 is MGHDK and CDR2 is SYGVNS in the germline V gene. Trimming cost V 5 bases and J 4 bases, with 17 bases left between them. This CDR3 is built from 15 residues. This chain's CDR3 is CASSPGGRGGTEAFF. CDR3 nucleotide sequence: TGTGCCAGCAGTCCTGGAGGGCGGGGCGGCACTGAAGCTTTCTTT.

This sequence joins TRBV9 and TRBJ2-7; D is possibly TRBD1 (6 bases). Germline CDR1 and CDR2: SGDLS and YYNGEE. The CDR3 loop spans 15 amino acids. Trimming removed 3 bases at V and 3 bases at J, with 16 bases between. In nucleotides, the CDR3 is TGTGCCAGCAGCGCCAACTGGCCGGACAGCTACGAGCAGTACTTC. Protein: CASSANWPDSYEQYF.

The J gene is TRBJ2-1, the V gene TRBV12-5; D may be TRBD1 (6 bases). V lost 7 bases and J 7 bases, leaving 20 bases between the germline ends. This CDR3 has 15 residues. Germline V lookup: CDR1 LGHNT, CDR2 FRNRAP. In nucleotides, the CDR3 is TGTGCTAGTGCCCCTGTGTGGGGGCTCGGGAATGAGCAGTTCTTC. Amino acid sequence: CASAPVWGLGNEQFF.

This sequence joins TRBV6-5 and TRBJ2-1; D unresolved. Trimming cost V 0 bases and J 0 bases, with 6 bases left between them. There are 15 residues in the CDR3. Germline V gene data show CDR1 as MNHEY and CDR2 as SVGAGI. The CDR3 bases are TGTGCCAGCAGTTACTCTTGGAGCTCCTACAATGAGCAGTTCTTC. It encodes CASSYSWSSYNEQFF.